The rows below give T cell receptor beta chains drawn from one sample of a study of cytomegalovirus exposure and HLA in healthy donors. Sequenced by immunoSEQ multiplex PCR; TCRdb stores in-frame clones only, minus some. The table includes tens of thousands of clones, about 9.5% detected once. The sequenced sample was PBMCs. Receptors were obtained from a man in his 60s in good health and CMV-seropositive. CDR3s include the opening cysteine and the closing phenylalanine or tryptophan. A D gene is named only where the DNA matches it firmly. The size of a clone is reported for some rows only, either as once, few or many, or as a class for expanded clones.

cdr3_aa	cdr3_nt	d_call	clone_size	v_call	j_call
CASSLRTGKNQPQHF	TGCGCCAGCAGCCTACGGACAGGGAAGAATCAGCCCCAGCATTTT	TRBD1	NA	TRBV5-1	TRBJ1-5
CASSLRTGSDNQPQHF	TGTGCCAGCAGTTTGAGGACAGGGAGTGACAATCAGCCCCAGCATTTT	TRBD1	few	TRBV28	TRBJ1-5
CAWTPDSSYEQYF	TGTGCCTGGACTCCGGACAGCTCCTACGAGCAGTACTTC	NA	few	TRBV30	TRBJ2-7
CAWSGPGSTDTQYF	TGTGCCTGGAGTGGCCCAGGGAGCACAGATACGCAGTATTTT	NA	few	TRBV30	TRBJ2-3
CASSFSATNEKLFF	TGTGCCAGCAGTTTTAGTGCAACTAATGAAAAACTGTTTTTT	NA	few	TRBV28	TRBJ1-4
CAWGPLGLAVGELFF	TGTGCCTGGGGTCCCTTGGGACTAGCGGTGGGGGAGCTGTTTTTT	TRBD2	NA	TRBV30	TRBJ2-2
CATYQGPSYNEQFF	TGTGCCACCTACCAGGGCCCCTCCTACAATGAGCAGTTCTTC	NA	NA	TRBV10-3	TRBJ2-1
CASSYWLAGQQETQYF	TGTGCCAGCAGTTACTGGCTAGCGGGACAACAAGAGACCCAGTACTTC	TRBD2	few	TRBV6-6	TRBJ2-5
CASSVPGASSALHF	TGTGCCAGCAGCGTCCCAGGGGCCTCTTCGGCCCTCCACTTT	NA	NA	TRBV9	TRBJ1-6
CASSQDHSGLKTQYF	TGTGCCAGCAGCCAAGATCATAGTGGTCTAAAGACCCAGTACTTC	NA	few	TRBV4-2	TRBJ2-5
CASSPGTSQETQYF	TGTGCCAGCAGCCCTGGGACTTCCCAAGAGACCCAGTACTTC	NA	few	TRBV7-8	TRBJ2-5
CASSFSRTGHGYTF	TGTGCTAGCAGCTTTTCTAGGACAGGTCATGGCTACACCTTC	TRBD1	NA	TRBV7-7	TRBJ1-2
CASSQDIVTSGVAQYF	TGTGCCAGCAGCCAAGATATCGTTACGTCGGGGGTCGCCCAGTACTTC	NA	NA	TRBV4-2	TRBJ2-5
CASSIRGGNTEAFF	TGTGCCAGTAGCATCAGGGGTGGGAACACTGAAGCTTTCTTT	NA	few	TRBV19	TRBJ1-1
CASSEFREPETQYF	TGTGCCAGCAGTGAATTCCGAGAGCCGGAGACCCAGTACTTC	NA	NA	TRBV25-1	TRBJ2-5
CSAAGGAYF	TGCAGTGCGGCGGGCGGGGCCTACTTC	NA	few	TRBV20-1	TRBJ1-2
CASSEPGQGTDGYTF	TGTGCCAGCAGTGAACCGGGACAGGGAACCGATGGCTACACCTTC	TRBD1	few	TRBV25-1	TRBJ1-2
CASSSQGATNEKLFF	TGCGCCAGCAGCTCTCAGGGGGCAACTAATGAAAAACTGTTTTTT	TRBD1	NA	TRBV5-1	TRBJ1-4
CASSLAGTEADTQYF	TGCGCCAGCAGCTTGGCGGGGACAGAAGCAGATACGCAGTATTTT	TRBD1	few	TRBV5-1	TRBJ2-3
CASSFSQGAGETQYF	TGTGCCAGCAGCTTCTCACAGGGGGCCGGGGAGACCCAGTACTTC	TRBD1	few	TRBV11-2	TRBJ2-5
CASSQGGTSPHNEQFF	TGCGCCAGCAGCCAAGGGGGGACTAGTCCCCACAATGAGCAGTTCTTC	TRBD2	NA	TRBV4-1	TRBJ2-1
CASTRSGLGQETQYF	TGTGCCAGCACCCGTAGCGGGTTGGGCCAAGAGACCCAGTACTTC	TRBD2	few	TRBV6-1	TRBJ2-5
CASSTTPSSGNTIYF	TGTGCCAGCAGTACGACACCGAGCTCTGGAAACACCATATATTTT	NA	NA	TRBV6-1	TRBJ1-3
CASSFGGSYNEQFF	TGTGCCAGCAGCTTCGGCGGTTCCTACAATGAGCAGTTCTTC	NA	NA	TRBV11-2	TRBJ2-1
CASSPTGGGTDTQYF	TGTGCCAGTAGTCCTACAGGGGGCGGCACAGATACGCAGTATTTT	TRBD1	few	TRBV19	TRBJ2-3
CASTTGTGYGGELFF	TGTGCCAGCACTACTGGGACAGGGTATGGCGGGGAGCTGTTTTTT	TRBD1	NA	TRBV6-6	TRBJ2-2
CASSLGGGAETQYF	TGTGCCAGTAGTTTGGGCGGGGGGGCGGAGACCCAGTACTTC	TRBD2	NA	TRBV19	TRBJ2-5
CASSRTAQETQYF	TGTGCCAGCAGCCGGACAGCCCAAGAGACCCAGTACTTC	NA	NA	TRBV6-6	TRBJ2-5
CAWKGPADYGYTF	TGTGCCTGGAAGGGGCCAGCTGACTATGGCTACACCTTC	NA	NA	TRBV30	TRBJ1-2
CSGGGEADTQYF	TGCAGCGGTGGTGGCGAGGCAGATACGCAGTATTTT	NA	few	TRBV29-1	TRBJ2-3
CASSLGLAAYNEQFF	TGCGCCAGCAGCCTTGGACTAGCGGCGTACAATGAGCAGTTCTTC	TRBD2	NA	TRBV4-1	TRBJ2-1
CAISPADRGNQPQHF	TGTGCCATCAGTCCCGCGGACAGGGGCAATCAGCCCCAGCATTTT	TRBD1	NA	TRBV10-3	TRBJ1-5
CASKQGSEGYAF	TGTGCCAGCAAACAGGGGTCGGAAGGCTACGCCTTC	TRBD1	few	TRBV28	TRBJ1-2
CASSLDSQTDTQYF	TGTGCCAGCAGCTTAGACAGCCAGACAGATACGCAGTATTTT	NA	few	TRBV7-9	TRBJ2-3
CASRPTIANADTQYF	TGTGCCAGCAGACCGACTATAGCGAATGCAGATACGCAGTATTTT	NA	few	TRBV6-1	TRBJ2-3
CSVARDRGVYEQYF	TGCAGCGTTGCACGGGACAGGGGAGTTTACGAGCAGTACTTC	TRBD1	NA	TRBV29-1	TRBJ2-7